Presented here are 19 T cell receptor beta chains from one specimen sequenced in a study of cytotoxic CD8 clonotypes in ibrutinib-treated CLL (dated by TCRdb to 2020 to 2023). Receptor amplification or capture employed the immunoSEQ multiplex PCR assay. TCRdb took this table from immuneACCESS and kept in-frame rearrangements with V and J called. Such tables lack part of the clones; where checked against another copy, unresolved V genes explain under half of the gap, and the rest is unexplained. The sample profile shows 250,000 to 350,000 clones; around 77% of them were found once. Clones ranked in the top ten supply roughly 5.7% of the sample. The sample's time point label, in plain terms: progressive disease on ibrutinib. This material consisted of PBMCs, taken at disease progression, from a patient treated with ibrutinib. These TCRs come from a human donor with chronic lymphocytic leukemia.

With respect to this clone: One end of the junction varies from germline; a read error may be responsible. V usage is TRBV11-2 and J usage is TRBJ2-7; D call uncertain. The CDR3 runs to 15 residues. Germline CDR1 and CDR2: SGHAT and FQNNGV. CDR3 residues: CASSLETARSYEQYF. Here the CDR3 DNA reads TGTGCCAGCAGCCTAGAAACCGCCCGATCCTACGAGCAGTACTTC.

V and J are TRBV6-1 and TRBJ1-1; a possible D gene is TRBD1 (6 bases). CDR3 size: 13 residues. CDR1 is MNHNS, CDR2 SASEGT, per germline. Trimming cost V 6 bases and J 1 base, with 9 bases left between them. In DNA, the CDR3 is TGTGCCAGCAGGAGGGGGGGGAACACTGAAGCTTTCTTT. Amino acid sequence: CASRRGGNTEAFF.

CDR3 DNA: TGTGCCAGCAGCGTATTTCCCGGACTAGCGAGCACAGATACGCAGTATTTT. The encoded protein is CASSVFPGLASTDTQYF. The chain couples TRBV9 to TRBJ2-3; TRBD2 matches 9 bases. The CDR3 totals 17 residues. V lost 1 base to trimming and J lost 0 bases; unmatched junction nucleotides: 6. In germline, CDR1 is SGDLS, CDR2 YYNGEE.

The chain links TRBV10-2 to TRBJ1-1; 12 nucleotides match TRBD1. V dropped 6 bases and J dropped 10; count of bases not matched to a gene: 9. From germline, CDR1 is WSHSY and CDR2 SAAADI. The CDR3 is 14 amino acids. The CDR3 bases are TGCGCCAGCAGGCGACGGGACAGGGGGCGGTCAGCTTTCTTT. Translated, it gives CASRRRDRGRSAFF.

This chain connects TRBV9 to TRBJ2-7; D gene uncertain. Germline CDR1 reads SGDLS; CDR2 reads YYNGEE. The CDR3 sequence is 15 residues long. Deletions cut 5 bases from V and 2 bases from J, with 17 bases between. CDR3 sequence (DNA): TGTGCCAGCAGTCCTCGCGACTTCCTGACCTACGAGCAGTACTTC. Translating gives CASSPRDFLTYEQYF.

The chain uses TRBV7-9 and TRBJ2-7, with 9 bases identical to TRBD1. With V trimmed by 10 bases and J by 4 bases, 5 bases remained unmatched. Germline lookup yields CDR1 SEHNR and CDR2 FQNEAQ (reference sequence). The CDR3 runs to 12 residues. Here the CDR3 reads CAIIDRGYEQYF. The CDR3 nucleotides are TGTGCCATCATAGACAGGGGGTACGAGCAGTACTTC.

The CDR3 loop reads CASSVLRGPINQPQHF. As DNA, the CDR3 is TGTGCCAGCAGTGTTCTACGGGGGCCAATAAATCAGCCCCAGCATTTT. The genes are TRBV2 and TRBJ1-5; possible D gene TRBD1, 6 bases. From germline, CDR1 is SNHLY and CDR2 FYNNEI. Trimming pared 4 bases from V and 4 bases from J, leaving 17 bases between. The CDR3 contains 16 residues. The full variable domain, in which reference TRBV2 and TRBJ1-5 provide the parts outside the CDR3, is EPEVTQTPSHQVTQMGQEVILRCVPISNHLYFYWYRQILGQKVEFLVSFYNNEISEKSEIFDDQFSVERPDGSNFTLKIRSTKLEDSAMYFCASSVLRGPINQPQHFGDGTRLSIL.

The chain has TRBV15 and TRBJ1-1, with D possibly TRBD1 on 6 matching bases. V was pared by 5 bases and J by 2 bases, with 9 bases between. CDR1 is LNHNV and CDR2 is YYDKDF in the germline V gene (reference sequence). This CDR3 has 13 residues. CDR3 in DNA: TGTGCCACCAGCCAGGGGAGAAACACTGAAGCTTTCTTT. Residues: CATSQGRNTEAFF.

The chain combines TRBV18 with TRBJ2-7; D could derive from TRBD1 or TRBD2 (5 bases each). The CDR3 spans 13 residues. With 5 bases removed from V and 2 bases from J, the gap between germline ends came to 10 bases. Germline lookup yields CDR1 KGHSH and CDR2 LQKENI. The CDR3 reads CASSAGTTYEQYF. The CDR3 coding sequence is TGTGCCAGCTCAGCCGGGACGACCTACGAGCAGTACTTC.

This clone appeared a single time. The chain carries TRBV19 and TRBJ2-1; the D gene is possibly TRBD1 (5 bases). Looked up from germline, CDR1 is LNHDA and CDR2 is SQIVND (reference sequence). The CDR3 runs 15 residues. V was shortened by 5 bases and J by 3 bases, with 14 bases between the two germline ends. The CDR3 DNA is TGTGCCAGTAGTCCTCCTAGGGGCCGCTACAATGAGCAGTTCTTC. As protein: CASSPPRGRYNEQFF.

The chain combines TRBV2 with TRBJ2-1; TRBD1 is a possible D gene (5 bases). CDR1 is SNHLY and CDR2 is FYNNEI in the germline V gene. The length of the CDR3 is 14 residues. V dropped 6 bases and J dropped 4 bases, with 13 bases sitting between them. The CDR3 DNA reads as TGTGCCAGCAGAGTCAGGGCCGCGTACAATGAGCAGTTCTTC. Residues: CASRVRAAYNEQFF.

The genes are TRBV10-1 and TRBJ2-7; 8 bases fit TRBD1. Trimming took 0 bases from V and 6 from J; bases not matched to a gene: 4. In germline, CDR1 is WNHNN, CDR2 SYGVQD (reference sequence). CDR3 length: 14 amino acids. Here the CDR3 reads CASSESRTGLEQYF. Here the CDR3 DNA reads TGCGCCAGCAGTGAGTCCCGGACAGGGCTCGAGCAGTACTTC.

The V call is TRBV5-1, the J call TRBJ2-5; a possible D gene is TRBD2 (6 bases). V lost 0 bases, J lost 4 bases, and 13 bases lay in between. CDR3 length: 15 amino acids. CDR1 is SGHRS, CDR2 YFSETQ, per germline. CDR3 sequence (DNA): TGCGCCAGCAGCTTGGAAGAGGGGCGGGGAGAGACCCAGTACTTC. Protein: CASSLEEGRGETQYF.

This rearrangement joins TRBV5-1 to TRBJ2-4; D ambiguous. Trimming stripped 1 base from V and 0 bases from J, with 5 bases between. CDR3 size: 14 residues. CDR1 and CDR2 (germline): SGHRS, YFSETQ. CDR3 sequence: CASSLTSAKNIQYF. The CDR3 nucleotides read TGCGCCAGCAGCTTGACCTCAGCCAAAAACATTCAGTACTTC.

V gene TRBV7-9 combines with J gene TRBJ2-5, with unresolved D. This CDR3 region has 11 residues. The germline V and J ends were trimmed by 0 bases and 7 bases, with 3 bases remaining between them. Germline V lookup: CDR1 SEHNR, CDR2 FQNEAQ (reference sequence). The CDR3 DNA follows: TGTGCCAGCAGCTTAGCTGGGACCCAGTACTTC. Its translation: CASSLAGTQYF.

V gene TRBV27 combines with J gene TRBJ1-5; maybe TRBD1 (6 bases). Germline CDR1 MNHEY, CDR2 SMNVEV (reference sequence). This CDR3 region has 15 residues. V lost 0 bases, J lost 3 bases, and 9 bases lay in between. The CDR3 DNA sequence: TGTGCCAGCAGTTTATCCGGACAGCACAATCAGCCCCAGCATTTT. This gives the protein CASSLSGQHNQPQHF.

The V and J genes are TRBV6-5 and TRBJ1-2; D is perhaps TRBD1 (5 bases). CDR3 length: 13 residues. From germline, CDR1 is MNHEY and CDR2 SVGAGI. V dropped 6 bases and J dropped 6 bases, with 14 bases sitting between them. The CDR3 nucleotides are TGTGCCAGCAGCCCCCTGGGGGGTAATGGCTACACCTTC. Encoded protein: CASSPLGGNGYTF.

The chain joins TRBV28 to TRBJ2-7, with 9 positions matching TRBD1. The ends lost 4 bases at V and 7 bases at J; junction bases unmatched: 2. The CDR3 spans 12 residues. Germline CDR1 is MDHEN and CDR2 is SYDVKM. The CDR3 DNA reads TGTGCCAGCAGTTACAGGGGGCTTGAGCAGTACTTC. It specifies CASSYRGLEQYF.

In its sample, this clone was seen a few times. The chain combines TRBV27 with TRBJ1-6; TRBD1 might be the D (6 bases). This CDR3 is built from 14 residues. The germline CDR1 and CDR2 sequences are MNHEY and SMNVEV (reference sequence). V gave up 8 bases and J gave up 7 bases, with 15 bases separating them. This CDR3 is CASGLRDTNSPLHF. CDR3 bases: TGTGCCAGCGGGCTCCGGGACACAAATTCACCCCTCCACTTT.